A single sample gave rise to the 30 T cell receptor beta chains below, sequenced in a study of blood T cell repertoires in COVID-19 (dated by TCRdb to 2019 to 2021). Library method: the immunoSEQ multiplex PCR assay. Not all clones reach the TCRdb copy of this immuneACCESS table, which keeps in-frame sequences only. Checked studies attribute under half of the gap to unresolved V genes and leave the rest unexplained. Within this sample are 250,000 to 350,000 clones, with roughly 90% of them counted one time only. Together, the top ten hold approximately 11% of the sample. The sequenced material came from peripheral blood. The receptor set was obtained from a woman in her 30s with COVID-19, enrolled during active disease.

This clone showed up just once. The chain carries TRBV28 and TRBJ1-2; the match to TRBD1 covers 7 bases. This CDR3 contains 14 residues. CDR1 and CDR2 from the germline V gene are MDHEN and SYDVKM. Trimming removed 5 bases from V and 5 bases from J; junction bases left unmatched: 8. CDR3 loop: CASSGTARGYGYTF. CDR3 nucleotides: TGTGCCAGCAGTGGGACAGCCCGGGGTTATGGCTACACCTTC.

V gene TRBV11-2 combines with J gene TRBJ1-6, with D possibly TRBD1 on 5 matching bases. This CDR3 is 15 amino acids long. CDR1 and CDR2 (germline): SGHAT, FQNNGV. Trimming left V 0 bases short and J 7 bases short, with 10 bases between. CDR3 residues: CASSLDFWGNSPLHF. CDR3 DNA: TGTGCCAGCAGCTTAGACTTCTGGGGCAATTCACCCCTCCACTTT.

The CDR3 DNA reads TGTGCCAGCAGCTTAGGGAGCCAGGGTAATGAGCAGTTCTTC. It specifies CASSLGSQGNEQFF. The chain employs TRBV7-2 and TRBJ2-1, with a possible D match to TRBD1 (5 bases). Germline loops: CDR1 SGHTA, CDR2 FQGNSA. This CDR3 has 14 amino acids. With 1 base removed from V and 7 bases from J, the gap between germline ends came to 11 bases.

The chain has TRBV5-1 and TRBJ1-2; 7 bases are shared with TRBD1. The CDR3 is made up of 13 amino acids. V lost 1 base, J lost 8 bases, and 5 bases stayed unmatched. CDR1 SGHRS and CDR2 YFSETQ come from the germline V gene. CDR3 DNA: TGCGCCAGCAGCTTGCGTACAGGGGCAGGCTACACCTTC. The encoded protein is CASSLRTGAGYTF.

The genes are TRBV3-1 (or the pseudogene TRBV3-2) and TRBJ1-4; D possibly corresponds to TRBD1 (5 bases). Germline V gene sequence: CDR1 LGHDT, CDR2 YNNKEL (reference sequence). V was clipped by 1 base and J by 0 bases, with 18 bases between them. This CDR3 comprises 19 residues. In DNA form, the CDR3 reads TGTGCCAGCAGCCAAGGGACCCCTGGGGACTTAGCAACTAATGAAAAACTGTTTTTT. This gives the protein CASSQGTPGDLATNEKLFF.

This chain uses TRBV28 with TRBJ2-7, with D possibly matching TRBD2 (5 bases). The germline V gene encodes CDR1 MDHEN and CDR2 SYDVKM. The CDR3 extends over 14 amino acids. Trimming cost V 6 bases and J 6 bases, with 18 bases left between them. The DNA of the CDR3 is TGTGCCAGCAGGAGGGCCCCGGCCACAGTCGAGCAGTACTTC. It codes for CASRRAPATVEQYF.

V gene TRBV30 combines with J gene TRBJ2-3; D is perhaps TRBD1 (6 bases). CDR1 is GTSNPN, CDR2 SVGIG, per germline (reference sequence). The length of the CDR3 is 12 residues. Between the trimmed V and J ends, which lost 2 bases and 5 bases, there was a span of 8 bases. The CDR3 protein is CAWSIGGDTQYF. In DNA, the CDR3 is TGTGCCTGGAGTATAGGGGGAGATACGCAGTATTTT.

CDR3 in amino acids: CASSTQGSATEAFF. The CDR3 DNA follows: TGTGCCAGTAGTACCCAGGGTTCAGCCACTGAAGCTTTCTTT. V is TRBV19 and J is TRBJ1-1; D perhaps matches TRBD1 (5 bases). From germline, CDR1 is LNHDA and CDR2 SQIVND (reference sequence). The CDR3 has 14 amino acids. V was shortened by 4 bases and J by 4 bases, with 13 bases between the two germline ends.

J is TRBJ2-7 and V is TRBV28; 8 positions agree with TRBD1. Germline CDR1 MDHEN, CDR2 SYDVKM. V lost 7 bases to trimming and J lost 6 bases; unmatched junction nucleotides: 14. This CDR3 region has 15 residues. The CDR3 protein is CASTVDGTGRGEQYF. The DNA of the CDR3 is TGTGCCAGCACTGTAGATGGGACAGGTCGAGGCGAGCAGTACTTC.

The chain is built from TRBV10-3 and TRBJ2-5, with D hard to call. From germline, CDR1 is ENHRY and CDR2 SYGVKD. CDR3 length equals 14 residues. With 0 bases removed from V and 1 base from J, the gap between germline ends came to 6 bases. For the CDR3, the DNA is TGTGCCATCAGTGAGTCTACTTCCCAAGAGACCCAGTACTTC. Its translation: CAISESTSQETQYF.

The chain is built from TRBV7-6 and TRBJ2-2; 8 bases agree with TRBD1. Trimming removed 5 bases from V and 4 bases from J; junction bases left unmatched: 15. Germline assignment: CDR1 SGHVS and CDR2 FNYEAQ. This CDR3 spans 18 amino acids. This CDR3 reads CASSAGVGAGGLTGELFF. CDR3 in DNA: TGTGCCAGCAGCGCAGGGGTTGGGGCAGGGGGCCTCACCGGGGAGCTGTTTTTT.

The CDR3 region is CSVADRGNTEAFF. CDR3 DNA sequence: TGCAGCGTGGCGGACAGGGGGAACACTGAAGCTTTCTTT. The rearrangement links TRBV29-1 to TRBJ1-1, with 9 bases lining up with TRBD1. The germline gives CDR1 SQVTM, CDR2 ANQGSEA. The CDR3 spans 13 residues. Losses at the gene ends were 6 bases for V and 1 base for J; bases not matched to a gene: 3.

The V call is TRBV27, the J call TRBJ2-7; weak D call: TRBD1 (5 bases). The CDR3 is made up of 15 amino acids. The germline V gene has CDR1 MNHEY and CDR2 SMNVEV (reference sequence). The V end was cut by 7 bases, the J end by 1 base, with 17 bases between. As DNA, the CDR3 is TGTGCCAGCACCTTAACCGGCAGGGAATCCTACGAGCAGTACTTC. Protein sequence: CASTLTGRESYEQYF.

The table lists this clone with a count of one. This chain connects TRBV7-8 to TRBJ1-6; TRBD1 matches at 9 bases. There are 13 residues in the CDR3. CDR1 and CDR2 from the germline V gene are SGHVS and FQNEAQ. The V and J ends lost 3 bases and 10 bases, in that order; junction bases with no gene match: 1. The CDR3 nucleotides read TGTGCCAGCAGCTTGGGACAGGGATCACCCCTCCACTTT. Translating it yields CASSLGQGSPLHF.

This clone has only a few counts. The V gene is TRBV2, the J gene TRBJ2-5, with 15 bases fitting TRBD2. The CDR3 is 16 amino acids. Unmatched junction bases numbered 6, after V lost 5 bases and J lost 5 bases. Germline V gene data show CDR1 as SNHLY and CDR2 as FYNNEI. The CDR3 region is CASSLGLAGGRETQYF. The CDR3 DNA reads as TGTGCCAGCAGTTTGGGACTAGCGGGAGGAAGGGAGACCCAGTACTTC.

The gene calls are TRBV9 and TRBJ2-7, with D possibly TRBD2 on 6 matching bases. CDR1 and CDR2 (germline): SGDLS, YYNGEE. The CDR3 sequence is 16 residues long. V lost 3 bases and J 7 bases, leaving 23 bases between the germline ends. The CDR3 region has the DNA TGTGCCAGCAGCGGCGTCCGGGACGGGAGATCGGTGGAGCAGTACTTC. It codes for CASSGVRDGRSVEQYF.

This clone was observed once. The chain links TRBV29-1 to TRBJ2-7; 7 bases are a match to TRBD1. Germline CDR1 SQVTM, CDR2 ANQGSEA. This CDR3 region has 14 residues. V was pared by 2 bases and J by 1 base, with 5 bases of the junction left unmatched. CDR3 bases: TGCAGCGTTGAAACCAGGGGGTCATCCTACGAGCAGTACTTC. It translates to CSVETRGSSYEQYF.

This chain joins TRBV12-5 and TRBJ1-3; D is perhaps TRBD1 (5 bases). This CDR3 has 18 residues. In germline, CDR1 is LGHNT, CDR2 FRNRAP. Trimming took 0 bases from V and 0 from J, leaving 15 bases between them. The chain's CDR3 is CASGLVRWTPSSGNTIYF. DNA of the CDR3: TGTGCTAGTGGTTTGGTACGTTGGACACCTAGCTCTGGAAACACCATATATTTT.

On this clone itself: A read error may produce the germline difference seen at one junction end. V is TRBV4-1 and J is TRBJ2-7, with D perhaps matching TRBD2 (5 bases). The germline V gene has CDR1 MGHRA and CDR2 YSYEKL. This CDR3 has 14 amino acids. The CDR3 loop reads CASSPTNNDPVDGF. CDR3 DNA sequence: TGCGCCAGCAGCCCGACTAATAATGACCCAGTGGATGGCTTC.

The chain combines TRBV27 with TRBJ2-2; a weak D match, TRBD2 (6 bases). CDR3 length: 13 amino acids. Trimming took off 2 bases at V and 5 bases at J, with 6 bases between the two ends. The V gene's germline CDR1 is MNHEY and CDR2 SMNVEV (reference sequence). Here the CDR3 reads CASSLAGTGELFF. CDR3 coding DNA: TGTGCCAGCAGTTTAGCGGGGACCGGGGAGCTGTTTTTT.

J is TRBJ2-1 and V is TRBV11-2; TRBD2 aligns across 10 bases. The V gene's germline CDR1 is SGHAT and CDR2 FQNNGV. CDR3 length: 15 amino acids. The junction had 10 bases not matched to a gene; V was cut back by 5 bases and J by 9 bases. The CDR3 DNA reads TGTGCCAGCAGCCGTATAGCGGGGGGATTCGGTGAGCAGTTCTTC. Its protein is CASSRIAGGFGEQFF.

The CDR3 bases are TGTGCCAGCAGTTTATACCCTTTCACCGGAGGGCAGGGTTTTCACACTGAAGCTTTCTTT. As protein: CASSLYPFTGGQGFHTEAFF. V usage is TRBV28 and J usage is TRBJ1-1; TRBD1 might be the D (5 bases). The germline CDR1 and CDR2 sequences are MDHEN and SYDVKM. The CDR3 spans 20 residues. Deletions cut 1 base from V and 3 bases from J, with 27 bases between.

The chain employs TRBV5-4 and TRBJ1-6, with D tentatively TRBD1 (5 bases). V was cut by 0 bases and J by 12 bases, with 10 bases left in between. This CDR3 spans 13 amino acids. The germline gives CDR1 SGHNT, CDR2 YYREEE (reference sequence). CDR3 protein: CASSLDGGLPLHF. In DNA form, the CDR3 reads TGTGCCAGCAGCTTGGATGGGGGGTTACCCCTCCACTTT.

The rearrangement joins TRBV7-2 to TRBJ2-1, with TRBD2 matching 8 bases. V trimming: 1 base; J trimming: 14 bases; junction bases outside the gene matches: 7. The CDR3 consists of 13 residues. Germline V gene lookup returns CDR1 SGHTA and CDR2 FQGNSA. The CDR3 region has the DNA TGTGCCAGCAGCTTAGATGGGGGGACTAGGGAGTTCTTC. Protein sequence: CASSLDGGTREFF. The variable domain in full, with the rest retrieved from reference TRBV7-2 and TRBJ2-1, is GAGVSQSPSNKVTEKGKDVELRCDPISGHTALYWYRQSLGQGLEFLIYFQGNSAPDKSGLPSDRFSAERTGGSVSTLTIQRTQQEDSAVYLCASSLDGGTREFFGPGTRLTVL.

This chain links TRBV19 with TRBJ2-1, with 7 positions matching TRBD1. Germline-derived CDR1 and CDR2 are LNHDA and SQIVND (reference sequence). The CDR3 consists of 14 residues. Losses at the gene ends were 6 bases for V and 6 bases for J; bases not matched to a gene: 8. Here the CDR3 DNA reads TGTGCCAGTAGGCTAGGGGGCGCGATCAATGAGCAGTTCTTC. Translating it yields CASRLGGAINEQFF.

V usage is TRBV7-9 and J usage is TRBJ2-2, with TRBD2 identical over 10 bases. The CDR3 contains 15 residues. Trimming at V came to 4 bases and at J to 8 bases, leaving 7 bases not matched to a gene. Germline CDR1 is SEHNR and CDR2 is FQNEAQ (reference sequence). The CDR3 is CASSSAGGPRGELFF. The CDR3 DNA is TGTGCCAGCAGCTCAGCGGGAGGGCCGCGTGGGGAGCTGTTTTTT.

This rearrangement joins TRBV4-3 to TRBJ2-5; D perhaps matches TRBD2 (6 bases). V lost 0 bases and J 4 bases, leaving 12 bases between the germline ends. Germline-derived CDR1 and CDR2 are LGHNA and YSLEER. The CDR3 has 15 amino acids. CDR3 sequence reads: CASSQDSGEGETQYF. CDR3 nucleotide sequence: TGCGCCAGCAGCCAAGATAGCGGCGAGGGAGAGACCCAGTACTTC.

The chain couples TRBV28 to TRBJ2-1; the match to TRBD2 covers 7 bases. Germline V gives CDR1 MDHEN, CDR2 SYDVKM. The CDR3 is 17 residues long. V was clipped by 2 bases and J by 5 bases; unmatched bases: 12. The chain's CDR3 is CASSLKLGGRGDNEQFF. In DNA, the CDR3 is TGTGCCAGCAGTTTAAAGTTGGGCGGGAGAGGTGACAATGAGCAGTTCTTC.

The chain carries TRBV30 and TRBJ1-6; D might be TRBD1 (5 bases). This CDR3 is 15 amino acids long. CDR1 GTSNPN and CDR2 SVGIG come from the germline V gene (reference sequence). Between the trimmed V and J ends, which lost 2 bases and 3 bases, there was a span of 11 bases. The DNA for the CDR3 is TGTGCCTGGAGTCTCAGGGCACACTATAATTCACCCCTCCACTTT. It encodes CAWSLRAHYNSPLHF.

The CDR3: CATSGLGTGVQPQHF. Written as DNA, the CDR3 is TGTGCCACCAGCGGCCTCGGGACAGGGGTCCAGCCCCAGCATTTT. This chain uses TRBV15 with TRBJ1-5, with 10 bases matching TRBD1. The CDR3 contains 15 residues. Germline CDR1 LNHNV, CDR2 YYDKDF (reference sequence). Trimming cost V 5 bases and J 7 bases; bases outside gene matches: 8.